These T cell receptor beta chains were read from a single sample in a study of cytomegalovirus exposure and HLA in healthy donors. Repertoires were generated with immunoSEQ multiplex PCR, while TCRdb's copy carries only in-frame clones and drops some. The table has approximately 120,000 clones, 70% to 80% seen once. Material: PBMCs. The origin of the receptors is a man aged 40-55 years in good health and CMV-seronegative. The CDR3 runs from the conserved cysteine through the conserved F or W. A D gene is named only where the DNA matches it firmly. Clone size is stated in some rows and not others, as once, few, many or a class when expanded.

cdr3_aa	v_call	j_call	d_call	clone_size
CASLQGTGAFF	TRBV19	TRBJ1-1	.	once
CASSFAEGSNTEAFF	TRBV18	TRBJ1-1	.	.
CASSLTGGAETQYF	TRBV9	TRBJ2-5	TRBD1	few
CASWTGGSLYGYTF	TRBV6-5	TRBJ1-2	.	.
CASSQTTGAPLYGYTF	TRBV4-3	TRBJ1-2	TRBD1	few
CASSVGGQGLTGELFF	TRBV9	TRBJ2-2	TRBD1	few
CASGRQGAQYEQYF	TRBV9	TRBJ2-7	TRBD1	few
CASSNLLAAHEQFF	TRBV5-4	TRBJ2-1	.	once
CASSPTSSNQPQHF	TRBV28	TRBJ1-5	.	.
CASSPLQTDQPQHF	TRBV25-1	TRBJ1-5	.	.
CASSPKGLGEKLFF	TRBV18	TRBJ1-4	.	.
CASSLRQGNEQFF	TRBV7-7	TRBJ2-1	TRBD1	.
CASSIQGSGGVTGELFF	TRBV7-9	TRBJ2-2	TRBD2	.
CASSSLGSGSGNTIYF	TRBV7-2	TRBJ1-3	.	.
CASSPGTGIGLGTEAFF	TRBV18	TRBJ1-1	TRBD1	once
CASSGRLAGGGDTQYF	TRBV9	TRBJ2-3	TRBD2	.
CASSLVYATMNTEAFF	TRBV5-6	TRBJ1-1	.	.
CASSLAGTANTEAFF	TRBV11-3	TRBJ1-1	TRBD1	.
CASKSGTGFLPGNTIYF	TRBV28	TRBJ1-3	TRBD1	.
CASSPGQAYGYTF	TRBV18	TRBJ1-2	TRBD1	.
CASSPRFSSYEQYF	TRBV11-1	TRBJ2-7	.	once
CASRPEGAIHTEAFF	TRBV2	TRBJ1-1	TRBD1	.